This T cell receptor beta chain was sequenced for a study of cytomegalovirus exposure and HLA in healthy donors. General observations from the study: The study labeled around 160 TCR beta chains cytomegalovirus-associated. For most TCR beta V segments, an earlier analysis put the productive rate at about 90% or about 30% of the time. Other equally common chains were less clonally expanded than HLA-associated TCR beta chains, a later analysis showed. When analyzed later, the rates of TCR association showed variation by HLA locus, with DRB1 the most and HLA-C the fewest.

To note about this clone: Its antigen is not identified.

In the PCR, 60 Vbeta and 13 Jbeta primers were used. Sequenced by immunoSEQ multiplex PCR; TCRdb stores in-frame clones only, minus some. Among more than 100,000 clones listed, around three quarters were seen once. The source of this sequence is a man aged 40-49 years in good health and CMV-seronegative. Sequencing used PBMCs.

CDR3 DNA sequence: TGCAGTGCTAGCGGTCAATATGGCTACACCTTC. Protein product: CSASGQYGYTF. This rearrangement joins TRBV20-1 to TRBJ1-2; D unresolved. The ends were cut back, 3 bases at V and 5 bases at J, with 7 bases in the middle. The CDR3 is 11 residues long. Germline V gene data show CDR1 as DFQATT and CDR2 as SNEGSKA (reference sequence).